Included here is one T cell receptor beta chain sequence, with context. Libraries were prepared by immunoSEQ multiplex PCR; TCRdb keeps only in-frame clonotypes and omits some of them. The table lists about 120,000 clones, about 92% of them singletons. Trimming cost V 3 bases and J 5 bases; bases outside gene matches: 9. This CDR3 has 16 residues. Germline V gene data show CDR1 as MNHEY and CDR2 as SMNVEV (reference sequence). This specimen comes from a study of CD4+ T cells in melanoma. This TCR came from a human donor with melanoma. The V call is TRBV27, the J call TRBJ2-5; 10 bases align to TRBD1. The sequenced material came from peripheral blood. CDR3 loop: CASSLPGQGFPETQYF. The CDR3 DNA reads TGTGCCAGCAGTTTGCCGGGACAGGGGTTTCCGGAGACCCAGTACTTC.